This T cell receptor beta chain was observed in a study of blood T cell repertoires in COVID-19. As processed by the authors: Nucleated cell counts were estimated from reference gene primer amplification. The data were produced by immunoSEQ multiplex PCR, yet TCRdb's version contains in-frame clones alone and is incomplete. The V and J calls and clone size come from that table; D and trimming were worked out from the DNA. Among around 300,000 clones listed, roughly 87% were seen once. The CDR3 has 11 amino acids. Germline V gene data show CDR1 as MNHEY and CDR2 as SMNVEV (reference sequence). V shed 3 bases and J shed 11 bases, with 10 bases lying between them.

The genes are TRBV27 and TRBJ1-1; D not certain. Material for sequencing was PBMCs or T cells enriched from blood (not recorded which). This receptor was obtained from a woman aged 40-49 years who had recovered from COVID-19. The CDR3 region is CASSLGPRAFF. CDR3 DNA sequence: TGTGCCAGCAGTTTGGGTCCGAGGGCTTTCTTT.